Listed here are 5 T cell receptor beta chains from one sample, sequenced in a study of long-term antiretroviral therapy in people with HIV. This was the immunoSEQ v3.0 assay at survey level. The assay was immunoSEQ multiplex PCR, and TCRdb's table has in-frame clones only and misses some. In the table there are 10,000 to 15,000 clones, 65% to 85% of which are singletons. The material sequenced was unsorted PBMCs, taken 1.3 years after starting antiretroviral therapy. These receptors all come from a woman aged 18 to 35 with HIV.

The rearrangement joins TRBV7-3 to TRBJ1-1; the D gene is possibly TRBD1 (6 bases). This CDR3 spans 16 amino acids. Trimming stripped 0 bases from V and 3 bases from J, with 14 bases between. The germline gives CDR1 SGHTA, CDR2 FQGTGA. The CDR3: CASSLTGGQGYTEAFF. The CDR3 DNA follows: TGTGCCAGCAGCTTAACCGGGGGGCAGGGGTACACTGAAGCTTTCTTT.

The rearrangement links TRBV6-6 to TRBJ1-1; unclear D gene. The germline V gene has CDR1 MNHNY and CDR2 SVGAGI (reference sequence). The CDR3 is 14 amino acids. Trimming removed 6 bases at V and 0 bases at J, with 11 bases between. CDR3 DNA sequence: TGTGCCAGCAGCGCAGACCCAATGAACACTGAAGCTTTCTTT. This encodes CASSADPMNTEAFF.

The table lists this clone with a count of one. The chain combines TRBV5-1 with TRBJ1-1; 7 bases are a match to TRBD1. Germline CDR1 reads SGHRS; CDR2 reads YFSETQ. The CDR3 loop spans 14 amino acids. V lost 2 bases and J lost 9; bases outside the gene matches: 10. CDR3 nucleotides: TGCGCCAGCAGCTTAGAGGGGGCTCGAGAAAAAGCTTTCTTT. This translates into CASSLEGAREKAFF.

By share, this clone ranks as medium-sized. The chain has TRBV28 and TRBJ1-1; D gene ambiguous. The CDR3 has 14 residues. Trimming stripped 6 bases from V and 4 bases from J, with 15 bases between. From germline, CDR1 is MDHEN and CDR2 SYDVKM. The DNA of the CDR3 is TGTGCCAGCAGGGACGTGGGAGGGTCCACTGAAGCTTTCTTT. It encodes CASRDVGGSTEAFF.

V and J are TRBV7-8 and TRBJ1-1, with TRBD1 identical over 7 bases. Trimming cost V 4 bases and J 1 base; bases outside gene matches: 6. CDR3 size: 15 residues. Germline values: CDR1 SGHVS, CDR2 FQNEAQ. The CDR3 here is CASSSRQGQNTEAFF. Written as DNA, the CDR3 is TGTGCCAGCAGCTCGAGACAGGGCCAGAACACTGAAGCTTTCTTT.